This T cell receptor beta chain is drawn from a study of T cell clonality in common variable immunodeficiency. Germline lookup yields CDR1 GTSNPN and CDR2 SVGIG (reference sequence). The CDR3 is 13 amino acids. This table comes from immunoSEQ multiplex PCR, and its TCRdb copy is limited to in-frame clones, with some not included. The profile covers over 30,000 clones, none occurring a single time. Caucasian heritage predominated among both patients and controls. Heparinized whole blood, about 5 to 8.5 ml, came from each donor. This clone was seen only a few times. What it binds is not known. A far larger clone differs by one base, so this is likely a read error. The DNA ends 3 residues before the CDR3 does, and the rest of the CDR3 is filled in from the germline J gene. Study conclusions and caveats: CVID subjects had higher TCRbeta clonality than healthy controls, most marked in about a third. What drives increased CVID clonality needs T cell subpopulation sequencing.

This clonotype was sampled from a person aged 18 to 75 in good health. J is TRBJ1-4 and V is TRBV30, with 7 bases identical to TRBD1. What was sequenced was peripheral blood mononuclear cells. The CDR3 loop is CACRQGKASPLFF. CDR3 DNA, as far as it was read: TGTGCCTGCCGACAGGGAAAGGCTTCACCA.